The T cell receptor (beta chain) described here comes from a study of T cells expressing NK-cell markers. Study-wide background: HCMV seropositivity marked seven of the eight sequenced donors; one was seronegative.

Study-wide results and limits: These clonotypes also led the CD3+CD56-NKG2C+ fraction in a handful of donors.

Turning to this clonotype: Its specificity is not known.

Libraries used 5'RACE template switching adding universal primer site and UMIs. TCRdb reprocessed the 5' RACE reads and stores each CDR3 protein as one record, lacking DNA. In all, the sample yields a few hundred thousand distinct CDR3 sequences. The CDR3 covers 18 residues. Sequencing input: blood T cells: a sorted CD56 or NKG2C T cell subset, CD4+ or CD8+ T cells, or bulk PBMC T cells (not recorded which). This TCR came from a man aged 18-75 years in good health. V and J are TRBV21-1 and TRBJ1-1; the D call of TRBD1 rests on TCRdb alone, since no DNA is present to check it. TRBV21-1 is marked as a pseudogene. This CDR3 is CASSITGGSQFWSTEAFF.